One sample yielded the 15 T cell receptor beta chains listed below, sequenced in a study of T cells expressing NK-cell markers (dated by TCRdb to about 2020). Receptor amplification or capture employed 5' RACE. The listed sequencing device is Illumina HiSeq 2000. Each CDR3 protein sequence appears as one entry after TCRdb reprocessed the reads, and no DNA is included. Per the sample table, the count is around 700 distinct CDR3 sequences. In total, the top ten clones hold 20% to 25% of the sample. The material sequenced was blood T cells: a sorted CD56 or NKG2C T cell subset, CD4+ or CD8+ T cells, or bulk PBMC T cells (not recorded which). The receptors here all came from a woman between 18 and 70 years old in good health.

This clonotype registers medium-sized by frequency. The CDR3 loop is CSARTSEAGGDSDTQYF. The rearrangement uses TRBV20-1 and TRBJ2-3; no DNA is available, so the TRBD2 call from TCRdb remains unchecked. Per germline, CDR1 DFQATT and CDR2 SNEGSKA (reference sequence). The CDR3 covers 17 residues.

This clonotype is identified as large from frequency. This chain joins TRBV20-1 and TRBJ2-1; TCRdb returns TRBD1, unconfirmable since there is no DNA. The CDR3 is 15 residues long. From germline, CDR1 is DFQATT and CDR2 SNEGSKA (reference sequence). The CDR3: CSARDHRVGYNEQFF.

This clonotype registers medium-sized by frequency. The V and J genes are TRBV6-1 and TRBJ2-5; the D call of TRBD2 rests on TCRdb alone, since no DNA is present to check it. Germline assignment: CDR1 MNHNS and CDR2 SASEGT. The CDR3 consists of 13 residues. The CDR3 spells CATQDSDWETQYF.

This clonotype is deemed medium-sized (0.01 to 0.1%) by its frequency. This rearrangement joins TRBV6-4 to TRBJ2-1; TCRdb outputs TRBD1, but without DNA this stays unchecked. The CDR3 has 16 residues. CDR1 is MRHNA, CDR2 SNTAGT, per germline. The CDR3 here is CASSDSGGEGWNEQFF.

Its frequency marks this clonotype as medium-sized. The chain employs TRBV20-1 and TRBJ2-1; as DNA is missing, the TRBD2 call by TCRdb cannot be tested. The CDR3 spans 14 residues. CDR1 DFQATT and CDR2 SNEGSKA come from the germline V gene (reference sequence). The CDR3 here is CSGRSGGAFDEQFF.

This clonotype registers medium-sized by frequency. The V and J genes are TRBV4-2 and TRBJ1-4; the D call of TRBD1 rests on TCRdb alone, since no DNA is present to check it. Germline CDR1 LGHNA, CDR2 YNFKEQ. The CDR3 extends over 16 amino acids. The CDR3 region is CASSQSPGQGNEKLFF.

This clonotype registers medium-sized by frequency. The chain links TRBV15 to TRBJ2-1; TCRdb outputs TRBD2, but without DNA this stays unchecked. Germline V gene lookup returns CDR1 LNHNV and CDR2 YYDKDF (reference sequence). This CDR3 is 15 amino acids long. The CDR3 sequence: CATSRDTGGPVEQFF.

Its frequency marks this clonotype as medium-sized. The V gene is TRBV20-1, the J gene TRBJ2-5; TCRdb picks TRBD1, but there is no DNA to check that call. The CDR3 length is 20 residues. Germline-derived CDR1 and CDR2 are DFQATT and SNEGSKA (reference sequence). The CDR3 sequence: CSANPQDQPTVLGPKETQYF.

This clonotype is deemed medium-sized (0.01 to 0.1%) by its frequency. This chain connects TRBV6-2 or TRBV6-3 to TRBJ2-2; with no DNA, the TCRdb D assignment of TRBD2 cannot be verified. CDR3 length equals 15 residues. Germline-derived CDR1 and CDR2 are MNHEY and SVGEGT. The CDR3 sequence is CASSYGTSDTGELFF.

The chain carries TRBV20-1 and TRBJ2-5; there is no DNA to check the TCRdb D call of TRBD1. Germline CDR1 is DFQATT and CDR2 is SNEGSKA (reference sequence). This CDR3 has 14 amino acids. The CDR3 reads CSARVGGGQETQYF.

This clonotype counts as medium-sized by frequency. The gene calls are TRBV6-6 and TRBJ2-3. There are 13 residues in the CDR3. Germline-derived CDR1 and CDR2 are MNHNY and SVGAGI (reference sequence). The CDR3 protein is CASSPNEVDTQYF.

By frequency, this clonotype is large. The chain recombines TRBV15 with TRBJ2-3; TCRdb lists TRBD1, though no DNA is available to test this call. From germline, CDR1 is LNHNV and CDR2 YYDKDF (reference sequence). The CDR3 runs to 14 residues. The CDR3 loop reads CATSRGQSSDTQYF.

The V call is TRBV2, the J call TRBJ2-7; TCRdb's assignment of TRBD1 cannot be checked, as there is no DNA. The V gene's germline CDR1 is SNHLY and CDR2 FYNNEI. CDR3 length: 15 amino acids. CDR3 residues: CAMSGLTDTYYEQYF.

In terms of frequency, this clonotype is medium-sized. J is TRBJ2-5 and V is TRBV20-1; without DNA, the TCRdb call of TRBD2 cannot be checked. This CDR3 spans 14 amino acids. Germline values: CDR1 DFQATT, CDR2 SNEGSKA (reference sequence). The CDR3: CSARFGGGRETQYF.

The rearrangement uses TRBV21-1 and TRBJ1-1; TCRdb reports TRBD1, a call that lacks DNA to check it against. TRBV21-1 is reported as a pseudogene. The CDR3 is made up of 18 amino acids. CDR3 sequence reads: CASSKALDQGPMNTEAFF.